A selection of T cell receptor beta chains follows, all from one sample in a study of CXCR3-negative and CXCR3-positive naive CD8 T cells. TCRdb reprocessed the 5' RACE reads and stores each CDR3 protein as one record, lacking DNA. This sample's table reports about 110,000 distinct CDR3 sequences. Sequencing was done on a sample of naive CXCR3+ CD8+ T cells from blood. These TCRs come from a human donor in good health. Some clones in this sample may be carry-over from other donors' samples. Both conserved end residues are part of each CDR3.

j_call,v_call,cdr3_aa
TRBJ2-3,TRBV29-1,CSVLWDPDTQYF
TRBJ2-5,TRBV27,CASSPLGRVQETQYF
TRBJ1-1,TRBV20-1,CSASRFQNTEAFF
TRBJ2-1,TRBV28,CASSSGTSGPYNEQFF
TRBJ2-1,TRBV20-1,CSARVETFNEQFF
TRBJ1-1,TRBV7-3,CASSPGGLNTEAFF
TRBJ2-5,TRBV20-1,CSAIAAMYQETQYF
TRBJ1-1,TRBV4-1,CASSQGMEGALNTEAFF
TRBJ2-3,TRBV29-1,CSVPEQSTQYF
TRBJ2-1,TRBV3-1,CASSQSFRGAAEQFF
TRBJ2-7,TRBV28,CASSWPGPISYEQYF
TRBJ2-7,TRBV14,CASSLTGYEQYF
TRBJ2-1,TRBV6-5,CASSYSVNNEQFF
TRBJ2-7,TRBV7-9,CASGVFDEQYF
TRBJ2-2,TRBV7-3,CASSFLSGGDFTGELFF
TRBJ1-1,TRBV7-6,CASSREMNTEAFF
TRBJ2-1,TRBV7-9,CASSPPGGYEQFF
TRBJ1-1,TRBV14,CASSQVHKYTEAFF
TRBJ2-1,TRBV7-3,CASSPLPEGEQFF
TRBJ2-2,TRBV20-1,CSALDRDNTGELFF
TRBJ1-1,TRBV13,CASSLMQASEAFF
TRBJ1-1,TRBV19,CASRTGRNYGDVEAFF
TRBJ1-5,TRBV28,CAIQTMSNQPQHF
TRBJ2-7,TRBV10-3,CAISESIAGGYEQYF
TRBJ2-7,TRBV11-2,CASSLGGRNEQYF
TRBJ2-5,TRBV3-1,CASSQDPGLQETQYF
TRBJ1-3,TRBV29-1,CSAVSRNTIYF
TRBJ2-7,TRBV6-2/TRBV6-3,CASSLGWQGAHEQYF
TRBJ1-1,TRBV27,CASSLSWAGLTNTEAFF
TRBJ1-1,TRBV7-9,CASSEGGDTEAFF
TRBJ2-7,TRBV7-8,CASSGLAGYSYEQYF
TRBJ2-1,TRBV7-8,CASSRDRYNEQFF
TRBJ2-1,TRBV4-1,CASSQDQGGSGYNEQFF
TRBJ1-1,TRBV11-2,CASSLETGSLDTEAFF
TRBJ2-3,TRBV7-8,CASSPYRGSYTDTQYF
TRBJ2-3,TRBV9,CASSVYEGGGSDTQYF
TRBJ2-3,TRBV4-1,CASRQGTPSGGLRDTQYF
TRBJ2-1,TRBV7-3,CASSSGGYHNEQFF
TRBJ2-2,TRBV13,CASSLRTGKPGELFF
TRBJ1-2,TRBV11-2,CASSLEVQGWYGYTF
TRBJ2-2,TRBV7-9,CASSFPVAGGRQGTGELFF
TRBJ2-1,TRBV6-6,CASSYSMTAGGQDEQFF